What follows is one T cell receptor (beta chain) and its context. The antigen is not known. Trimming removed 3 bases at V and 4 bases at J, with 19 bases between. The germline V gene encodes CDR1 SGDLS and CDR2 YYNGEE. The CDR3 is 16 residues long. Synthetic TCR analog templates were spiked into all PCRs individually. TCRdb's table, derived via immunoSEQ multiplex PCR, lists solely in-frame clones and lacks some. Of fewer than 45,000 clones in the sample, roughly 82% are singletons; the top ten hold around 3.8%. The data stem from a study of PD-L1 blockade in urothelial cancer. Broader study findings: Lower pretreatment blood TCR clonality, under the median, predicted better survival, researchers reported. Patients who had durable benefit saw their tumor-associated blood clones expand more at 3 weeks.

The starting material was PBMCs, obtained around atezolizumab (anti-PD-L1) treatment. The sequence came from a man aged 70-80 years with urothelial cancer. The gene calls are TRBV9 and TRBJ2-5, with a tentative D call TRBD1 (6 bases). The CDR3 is CASSGGWVTRGETQYF. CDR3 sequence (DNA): TGTGCCAGCAGCGGAGGTTGGGTCACCAGGGGAGAGACCCAGTACTTC.